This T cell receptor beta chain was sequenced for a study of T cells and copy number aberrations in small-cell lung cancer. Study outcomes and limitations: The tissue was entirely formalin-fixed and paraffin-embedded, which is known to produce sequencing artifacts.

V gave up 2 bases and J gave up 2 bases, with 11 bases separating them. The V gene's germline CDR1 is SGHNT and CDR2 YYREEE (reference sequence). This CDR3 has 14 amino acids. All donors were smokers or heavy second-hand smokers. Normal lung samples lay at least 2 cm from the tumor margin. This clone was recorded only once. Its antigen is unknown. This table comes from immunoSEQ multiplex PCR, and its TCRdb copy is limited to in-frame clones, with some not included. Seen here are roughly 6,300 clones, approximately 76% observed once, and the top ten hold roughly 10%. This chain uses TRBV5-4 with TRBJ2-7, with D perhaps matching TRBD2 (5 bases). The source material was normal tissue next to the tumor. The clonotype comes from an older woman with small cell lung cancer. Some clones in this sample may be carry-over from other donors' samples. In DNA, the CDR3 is TGTGCCAGCAGCTTAGTGGGAGAAACCTACGAGCAGTACTTC. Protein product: CASSLVGETYEQYF.